A selection of T cell receptor beta chains follows, all from one sample in a study of blood T cell repertoires in COVID-19. Profiled with immunoSEQ multiplex PCR; TCRdb holds only in-frame clones, not every one. In the table there are around 200,000 clones, roughly 80% of which are singletons. Sequencing was carried out using peripheral blood. The receptors shown here come from a woman of 80 years or more with acute or convalescent COVID-19. The CDR3 runs from the conserved cysteine through the conserved F or W. The order of the fields is J gene, clone size, D gene, V gene, CDR3 protein, CDR3 DNA. D genes are given only for firm matches. Part of the rows lack a size; the others show once, few, many or a class for expanded clones.

j_call: TRBJ2-5
clone_size: .
d_call: TRBD1
v_call: TRBV28
cdr3_aa: CASSPQGQRIQETQYF
cdr3_nt: TGTGCCAGCAGTCCCCAGGGACAGCGGATACAAGAGACCCAGTACTTC

j_call: TRBJ2-1
clone_size: .
d_call: TRBD1
v_call: TRBV9
cdr3_aa: CASSLTQGNSYNEQFF
cdr3_nt: TGTGCCAGCAGCTTAACACAGGGGAACTCCTACAATGAGCAGTTCTTC

j_call: TRBJ1-3
clone_size: .
d_call: .
v_call: TRBV7-9
cdr3_aa: CASSLDAGSSGNTIYF
cdr3_nt: TGTGCCAGCAGCTTAGATGCGGGCAGCTCGGGAAACACCATATATTTT

j_call: TRBJ1-2
clone_size: .
d_call: TRBD1
v_call: TRBV19
cdr3_aa: CASLDRDNYGYTF
cdr3_nt: TGTGCCAGTCTGGACAGGGACAACTATGGCTACACCTTC

j_call: TRBJ1-1
clone_size: few
d_call: .
v_call: TRBV3-1/TRBV3-2
cdr3_aa: CASSQDFGRITEAFF
cdr3_nt: TGTGCCAGCAGCCAAGATTTCGGGAGAATCACTGAAGCTTTCTTT

j_call: TRBJ1-1
clone_size: .
d_call: TRBD1
v_call: TRBV28
cdr3_aa: CASRPGDRGNTEAFF
cdr3_nt: TGTGCCAGCAGGCCTGGGGACAGGGGGAACACTGAAGCTTTCTTT

j_call: TRBJ2-5
clone_size: .
d_call: .
v_call: TRBV3-1/TRBV3-2
cdr3_aa: CASSQEIGFDQYF
cdr3_nt: TGTGCCAGCAGCCAAGAAATCGGGTTTGACCAGTACTTC

j_call: TRBJ2-7
clone_size: .
d_call: TRBD2
v_call: TRBV11-1
cdr3_aa: CASSHGPGQRGEQYF
cdr3_nt: TGTGCCAGCAGCCATGGCCCAGGGCAGCGGGGGGAGCAGTACTTC

j_call: TRBJ1-2
clone_size: .
d_call: TRBD1
v_call: TRBV3-1/TRBV3-2
cdr3_aa: CASSHPQGATLNGYTF
cdr3_nt: TGTGCCAGCAGCCATCCACAGGGGGCTACCCTCAATGGCTACACCTTC

j_call: TRBJ1-4
clone_size: .
d_call: .
v_call: TRBV28
cdr3_aa: CASSDSTGEKLFF
cdr3_nt: TGTGCCAGCTCTGACAGTACAGGTGAAAAACTGTTTTTT

j_call: TRBJ1-3
clone_size: once
d_call: .
v_call: TRBV4-1
cdr3_aa: CASSQDVGLSGNTIYF
cdr3_nt: TGCGCCAGCAGCCAAGACGTCGGTCTCTCTGGAAACACCATATATTTT